This entry lists 30 T cell receptor beta chains sequenced from one sample in a study of blood T cells in healthy people across ages. The second PCR ran roughly 7 to 12 cycles with a sample-barcoded 5' primer and J-beta primers. MiXCR, applied by TCRdb to the 5' RACE reads, yields one record per CDR3 protein. The table lists fewer than 2 million distinct CDR3 sequences, roughly 43% of them singletons. The sequenced material came from blood. These receptors were obtained from a human donor in good health.

The gene calls are TRBV10-3 and TRBJ2-7; TRBD2 agrees at 8 bases. The CDR3 has 13 amino acids. The V and J ends lost 10 bases and 1 base, in that order; junction bases with no gene match: 6. The V gene's germline CDR1 is ENHRY and CDR2 SYGVKD. CDR3 sequence (DNA): TGTGCCAGTTTAGCGGGAACTTCCTACGAGCAGTACTTC. Translation: CASLAGTSYEQYF.

This chain uses TRBV12-3 or TRBV12-4 with TRBJ2-6; no definite D call. The CDR3 extends over 14 amino acids. The V and J ends lost 5 bases and 5 bases respectively, with 10 bases between them. In DNA form, the CDR3 reads TGTGCCAGCAGTCTAGACAACCGGGCCAACGTCCTGACTTTC. Translation gives CASSLDNRANVLTF.

Comment on this clonotype: One end of the junction is discordant with germline, which a read error may explain. The genes are TRBV29-1 and TRBJ2-5; perhaps TRBD1 as D (5 bases). Germline lookup yields CDR1 SQVTM and CDR2 ANQGSEA. The CDR3 totals 14 residues. This CDR3 reads CSVDWAGYQETRYF. The CDR3 DNA reads TGCAGCGTTGATTGGGCAGGGTACCAAGAGACCCGGTACTTC.

J is TRBJ1-4 and V is TRBV29-1; D is undetermined. CDR1 SQVTM and CDR2 ANQGSEA come from the germline V gene. Between the trimmed V and J ends, which lost 8 bases and 6 bases, there was a span of 13 bases. The CDR3 totals 12 residues. In DNA, the CDR3 is TGCAGCTACACTTATGGGGATGAAAAACTGTTTTTT. This sequence encodes CSYTYGDEKLFF.

This clonotype is a singleton in its sample. The chain links TRBV6-4 to TRBJ2-7; maybe TRBD1 (5 bases). The germline V gene has CDR1 MRHNA and CDR2 SNTAGT. The CDR3 totals 12 residues. DNA for the CDR3: TGTTCTATTAACCCAGGGACCTACGAGCAGTACTTC. Translating gives CSINPGTYEQYF.

This chain connects TRBV29-1 to TRBJ2-3, with 11 bases identical to TRBD1. With V trimmed by 4 bases and J by 3 bases, 6 bases remained unmatched. CDR1 and CDR2 from the germline V gene are SQVTM and ANQGSEA. CDR3 length: 15 amino acids. In DNA form, the CDR3 reads TGCAGCGTTGGGCGTGGGACAGGGGGAACAGATACGCAGTATTTT. It specifies CSVGRGTGGTDTQYF.

The chain employs TRBV4-1 and TRBJ2-5, with a possible D match to TRBD2 (6 bases). This CDR3 comprises 15 residues. V was pared by 1 base and J by 5 bases, with 14 bases between. Germline assignment: CDR1 MGHRA and CDR2 YSYEKL. CDR3 DNA sequence: TGCGCCAGCAGCCAAGGTCCTAGCGTCGGGGAGACCCAGTACTTC. It is translated as CASSQGPSVGETQYF.

The chain couples TRBV20-1 to TRBJ2-1, with 11 bases identical to TRBD2. This CDR3 is built from 18 residues. Germline V gives CDR1 DFQATT, CDR2 SNEGSKA (reference sequence). J gave up 1 base and V 4 bases, and 12 bases lay outside the gene matches. CDR3 in amino acids: CSATSLGGLADSYNEQFF. The CDR3 DNA sequence: TGCAGTGCTACTTCCTTGGGGGGACTAGCGGATTCCTACAATGAGCAGTTCTTC.

The rearrangement joins TRBV12-3 or TRBV12-4 to TRBJ2-2; perhaps TRBD1 as D (6 bases). CDR3 length: 15 amino acids. The V gene lost 3 bases and the J gene lost 7 bases, with 15 bases spanning the gap. CDR3 nucleotide sequence: TGTGCCAGCAGTTTGGCCGCTGGGGGCTACGGGGAGCTGTTTTTT. It translates to CASSLAAGGYGELFF.

The chain is built from TRBV6-2 or TRBV6-3 and TRBJ2-5; 7 bases match TRBD2. Losses at the gene ends were 1 base for V and 4 bases for J; bases not matched to a gene: 12. Per the germline V gene, CDR1 is MNHEY and CDR2 is SVGEGT. The CDR3 is made up of 17 amino acids. The chain's CDR3 is CASSYFRGSGHGETQYF. The CDR3 coding sequence is TGTGCCAGCAGTTACTTCCGGGGTAGCGGGCATGGAGAGACCCAGTACTTC.

This clonotype showed up just once. V usage is TRBV7-9 and J usage is TRBJ1-6, with unresolved D. Germline CDR1 and CDR2: SEHNR and FQNEAQ (reference sequence). CDR3 length: 14 amino acids. Between the trimmed V and J ends, which lost 4 bases and 5 bases, there was a span of 9 bases. In nucleotides, the CDR3 is TGTGCCAGCAGCTCGGGTAGAGATAATTCACCCCTCCACTTT. It specifies CASSSGRDNSPLHF.

The J gene is TRBJ2-7, the V gene TRBV6-1, with a tentative D call TRBD2 (6 bases). Germline assignment: CDR1 MNHNS and CDR2 SASEGT. Deletions cut 5 bases from V and 3 bases from J, with 17 bases between. The CDR3 is 15 residues long. CDR3 amino acids: CASSFSGGIYYEQYF. CDR3 sequence (DNA): TGTGCCAGCAGTTTTTCTGGAGGGATCTACTACGAGCAGTACTTC.

The rearrangement links TRBV20-1 to TRBJ2-1; D remains unclear. V was clipped by 0 bases and J by 4 bases, with 10 bases between them. Germline CDR1 and CDR2: DFQATT and SNEGSKA (reference sequence). There are 14 residues in the CDR3. CDR3 sequence: CSARDTSAYNEQFF. Here the CDR3 DNA reads TGCAGTGCTAGAGATACCAGTGCGTACAATGAGCAGTTCTTC.

This clonotype was seen ten or more times. The junction shows a germline mismatch at one end, possibly a read error. The chain carries TRBV12-3 or TRBV12-4 and TRBJ1-1; D ambiguous. The CDR3 is made up of 12 amino acids. The CDR3 here is CASSLNRGEAFF. CDR3 coding DNA: TGCGCCAGCAGCTTAAACCGGGGAGAAGCTTTCTTT.

This clonotype appeared a few times. The chain has TRBV5-1 and TRBJ2-6; the D gene is possibly TRBD2 (6 bases). CDR3 length: 20 amino acids. The germline V gene has CDR1 SGHRS and CDR2 YFSETQ. Trimming pared 5 bases from V and 1 base from J, leaving 25 bases between. CDR3: CASSLEGPAPGDSGANVLTF. The CDR3 region has the DNA TGCGCCAGCAGTCTGGAGGGCCCGGCCCCGGGCGATTCTGGGGCCAACGTCCTGACTTTC.

The gene calls are TRBV7-6 and TRBJ2-7; maybe TRBD1 (6 bases). The germline V gene encodes CDR1 SGHVS and CDR2 FNYEAQ. V was trimmed by 2 bases and J by 3 bases, leaving 11 bases between them. This CDR3 has 14 amino acids. CDR3 DNA sequence: TGTGCCAGCAGCTTACAGGGGAATGGCTACGAGCAGTACTTC. This sequence encodes CASSLQGNGYEQYF.

This clonotype was recorded a few times. This chain uses TRBV13 with TRBJ2-7, with a tentative D call TRBD1 (5 bases). V lost 5 bases to trimming and J lost 0 bases, with 17 bases between them. Germline V gene sequence: CDR1 PRHDT, CDR2 FYEKMQ (reference sequence). The CDR3 sequence is 16 residues long. This CDR3 is CASSPSGHSSSYEQYF. CDR3 coding DNA: TGTGCCAGCAGCCCCTCAGGGCACTCGAGCTCCTACGAGCAGTACTTC.

This sequence joins TRBV6-2 or TRBV6-3 and TRBJ2-3; 7 bases line up with TRBD1. The ends lost 7 bases at V and 2 bases at J; junction bases unmatched: 6. This CDR3 region has 14 residues. Germline CDR1 is MNHEY and CDR2 is SVGEGT. The CDR3: CASIRGQFTDTQYF. The DNA for the CDR3 is TGTGCCAGCATCCGGGGACAGTTCACAGATACGCAGTATTTT.

This clonotype was recorded once. The J gene is TRBJ2-5, the V gene TRBV7-2; 7 bases are shared with TRBD2. J gave up 2 bases and V 2 bases, and 5 bases lay outside the gene matches. This CDR3 region has 15 residues. CDR1 and CDR2 from the germline V gene are SGHTA and FQGNSA. CDR3 region: CASSLKAGIQETQYF. CDR3 nucleotides: TGTGCCAGCAGCTTAAAAGCGGGGATACAAGAGACCCAGTACTTC.

The chain employs TRBV20-1 and TRBJ1-6; weak D call: TRBD1 (5 bases). V lost 6 bases, J lost 1 base, and 7 bases lay in between. There are 13 residues in the CDR3. Germline CDR1 DFQATT, CDR2 SNEGSKA (reference sequence). In DNA, the CDR3 is TGCAGTGCCAGGGATTCCTATAATTCACCCCTCCACTTT. Amino acids: CSARDSYNSPLHF.

This clonotype turned up a few times. V and J are TRBV7-9 and TRBJ1-5, with D hard to call. With 4 bases removed from V and 5 bases from J, the gap between germline ends came to 21 bases. The CDR3 is 17 amino acids. Germline V gene lookup returns CDR1 SEHNR and CDR2 FQNEAQ (reference sequence). CDR3 in amino acids: CASSYNPPADPYQPQHF. CDR3 nucleotide sequence: TGTGCCAGCAGCTACAATCCCCCAGCTGACCCGTATCAGCCCCAGCATTTT. The variable domain in full, completed from reference TRBV7-9 and TRBJ1-5, reads DTGVSQNPRHKITKRGQNVTFRCDPISEHNRLYWYRQTLGQGPEFLTYFQNEAQLEKSRLLSDRFSAERPKGSFSTLEIQRTEQGDSAMYLCASSYNPPADPYQPQHFGDGTRLSIL.

A word on this clonotype: One end of the junction does not line up with germline, which may come from a read error. The chain is built from TRBV7-9 and TRBJ2-5; D perhaps matches TRBD2 (6 bases). Germline CDR1 is SEHNR and CDR2 is FQNEAQ (reference sequence). There are 16 residues in the CDR3. The CDR3 nucleotides read TGTGCCAGCACCTTATTGGGGGGAAGACCCAGCGAGACCCAGTACTTC. This sequence encodes CASTLLGGRPSETQYF.

This rearrangement joins TRBV6-5 to TRBJ1-1; the D gene is possibly TRBD1 (6 bases). CDR1 is MNHEY and CDR2 is SVGAGI in the germline V gene. This CDR3 is built from 15 residues. Trimming shortened V by 6 bases and J by 1 base, and 15 bases separated the two germline ends. CDR3: CASRDLGASNTEAFF. For the CDR3, the DNA is TGTGCCAGCAGGGACTTGGGGGCCTCGAACACTGAAGCTTTCTTT.

The CDR3 reads CALSGLDTYNEQFF. The CDR3 DNA sequence: TGTGCCCTTAGTGGTTTGGATACCTACAATGAGCAGTTCTTC. The V call is TRBV2, the J call TRBJ2-1; the D is unclear. The CDR3 is 14 amino acids. The ends were cut back, 11 bases at V and 2 bases at J, with 16 bases in the middle. Per the germline V gene, CDR1 is SNHLY and CDR2 is FYNNEI. Full variable domain (missing parts from reference TRBV2 and TRBJ2-1): EPEVTQTPSHQVTQMGQEVILRCVPISNHLYFYWYRQILGQKVEFLVSFYNNEISEKSEIFDDQFSVERPDGSNFTLKIRSTKLEDSAMYFCALSGLDTYNEQFFGPGTRLTVL.

This rearrangement joins TRBV4-1 to TRBJ2-7; 10 nucleotides line up with TRBD1. Germline values: CDR1 MGHRA, CDR2 YSYEKL. This CDR3 is built from 18 residues. With 0 bases clipped from V and 12 bases from J, the junction kept 20 bases outside the gene matches. CDR3 DNA sequence: TGCGCCAGCAGCCAAGATGGGGGGAGGACAGGGGGATTTCGTAAACTGTACTTC. This sequence encodes CASSQDGGRTGGFRKLYF.

V and J are TRBV12-3 or TRBV12-4 and TRBJ1-2; the D is unclear. V shed 0 bases and J shed 1 base, with 9 bases lying between them. The CDR3 length is 15 residues. CDR3 residues: CASSLARVSNYGYTF. CDR3 bases: TGTGCCAGCAGTTTAGCGAGGGTCAGTAACTATGGCTACACCTTC.

This chain uses TRBV5-5 with TRBJ1-2; D is possibly TRBD1 (5 bases). This CDR3 comprises 13 residues. CDR1 is SGHKS and CDR2 is YYEKEE in the germline V gene (reference sequence). V was trimmed by 2 bases and J by 10 bases, leaving 15 bases between them. The CDR3 sequence is CASSFWQGTFYTF. The CDR3 DNA is TGTGCCAGCAGCTTTTGGCAGGGAACCTTCTACACCTTC.

The chain carries TRBV2 and TRBJ1-5; no clear D. Germline values: CDR1 SNHLY, CDR2 FYNNEI. This CDR3 comprises 13 residues. V gave up 1 base and J gave up 7 bases, with 8 bases separating them. For the CDR3, the DNA is TGTGCCAGCAGTGAAGAGGCGCACCAGCCCCAGCATTTT. Its translation is CASSEEAHQPQHF.

The chain is built from TRBV7-2 and TRBJ2-2, with D unresolved. Germline assignment: CDR1 SGHTA and CDR2 FQGNSA. This CDR3 is 14 amino acids long. V was trimmed by 1 base and J by 7 bases, leaving 10 bases between them. The CDR3 reads CASSLVSASGELFF. In DNA form, the CDR3 reads TGTGCCAGCAGCTTAGTGTCAGCTAGCGGGGAGCTGTTTTTT. The full variable domain, with the rest looked up from reference TRBV7-2 and TRBJ2-2, is GAGVSQSPSNKVTEKGKDVELRCDPISGHTALYWYRQSLGQGLEFLIYFQGNSAPDKSGLPSDRFSAERTGGSVSTLTIQRTQQEDSAVYLCASSLVSASGELFFGEGSRLTVL.

This chain uses TRBV19 with TRBJ2-3, with 7 bases lining up with TRBD1. The CDR3 sequence is 15 residues long. V lost 8 bases and J lost 2; bases outside the gene matches: 10. Germline V gives CDR1 LNHDA, CDR2 SQIVND (reference sequence). The CDR3 loop is CASGSGTENTDTQYF. CDR3 nucleotide sequence: TGTGCCAGTGGCTCCGGGACAGAAAACACAGATACGCAGTATTTT.